These 5 T cell receptor beta chains originate from one sample sequenced in a study of technical replicates of blood from several donors. Profiled with immunoSEQ multiplex PCR; TCRdb holds only in-frame clones, not every one. This sample has 75,000 to 95,000 clones, with roughly 90% found just once. The material sequenced was T cells isolated from PBMCs. The receptors stem from a human donor in good health.

The chain has TRBV2 and TRBJ1-5; D not resolved. This CDR3 has 12 amino acids. Trimming removed 6 bases from V and 4 bases from J, with 7 bases in between. Germline-derived CDR1 and CDR2 are SNHLY and FYNNEI. The CDR3 reads CASSDMNQPQHF. For the CDR3, the DNA is TGTGCCAGCAGCGACATGAATCAGCCCCAGCATTTT.

V gene TRBV25-1 combines with J gene TRBJ2-1, with 8 bases identical to TRBD2. Germline CDR1 MGHDK, CDR2 SYGVNS. V was pared by 6 bases and J by 3 bases, with 13 bases of the junction left unmatched. The CDR3 has 17 amino acids. CDR3 sequence (DNA): TGTGCCAGCAGAGGTGGTAATGCCGCGGGAGGCTACAATGAGCAGTTCTTC. Translation gives CASRGGNAAGGYNEQFF.

The chain combines TRBV30 with TRBJ1-1; 9 bases map to TRBD1. V trimming: 3 bases; J trimming: 3 bases; junction bases outside the gene matches: 8. Germline CDR1 is GTSNPN and CDR2 is SVGIG (reference sequence). This CDR3 is 15 amino acids long. CDR3 amino acids: CAWSEQGARDTEAFF. As DNA, the CDR3 is TGTGCCTGGAGCGAACAGGGGGCGCGTGACACTGAAGCTTTCTTT.

The chain has TRBV2 and TRBJ2-7, with 7 bases that match TRBD1. Germline loops: CDR1 SNHLY, CDR2 FYNNEI. Losses at the gene ends were 3 bases for V and 4 bases for J; bases not matched to a gene: 9. The CDR3 is 15 residues long. CDR3 region: CASSDEGAPGYEQYF. CDR3 nucleotide sequence: TGTGCCAGCAGTGACGAGGGGGCTCCAGGGTACGAGCAGTACTTC.

This clone was seen once. This chain uses TRBV6-1 with TRBJ2-7; D gene unclear. The CDR3 consists of 15 residues. Germline loops: CDR1 MNHNS, CDR2 SASEGT. V shed 5 bases and J shed 4 bases, with 18 bases lying between them. The CDR3, as DNA: TGTGCCAGCAGTTCCGAGACTGAAGCTGCGTACGAGCAGTACTTC. Its protein product is CASSSETEAAYEQYF.